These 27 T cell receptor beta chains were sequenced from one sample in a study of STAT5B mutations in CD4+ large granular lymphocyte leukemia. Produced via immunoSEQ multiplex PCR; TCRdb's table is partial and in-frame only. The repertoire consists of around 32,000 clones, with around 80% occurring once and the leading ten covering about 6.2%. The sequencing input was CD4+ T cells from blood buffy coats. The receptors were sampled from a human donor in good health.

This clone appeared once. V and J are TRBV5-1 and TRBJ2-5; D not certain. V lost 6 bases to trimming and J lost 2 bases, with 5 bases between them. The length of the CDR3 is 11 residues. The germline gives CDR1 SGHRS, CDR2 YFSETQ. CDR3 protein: CASTEQETQYF. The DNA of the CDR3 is TGCGCCAGCACAGAACAAGAGACCCAGTACTTC.

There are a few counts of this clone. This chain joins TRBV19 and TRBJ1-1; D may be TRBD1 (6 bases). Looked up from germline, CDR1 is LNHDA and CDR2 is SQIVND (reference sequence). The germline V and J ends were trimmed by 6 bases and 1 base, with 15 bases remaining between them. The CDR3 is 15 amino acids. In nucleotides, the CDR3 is TGTGCCAGTAGAAGGCACTCGACAGGGAACACTGAAGCTTTCTTT. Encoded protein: CASRRHSTGNTEAFF. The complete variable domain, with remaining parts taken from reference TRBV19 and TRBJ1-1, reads DGGITQSPKYLFRKEGQNVTLSCEQNLNHDAMYWYRQDPGQGLRLIYYSQIVNDFQKGDIAEGYSVSREKKESFPLTVTSAQKNPTAFYLCASRRHSTGNTEAFFGQGTRLTVV.

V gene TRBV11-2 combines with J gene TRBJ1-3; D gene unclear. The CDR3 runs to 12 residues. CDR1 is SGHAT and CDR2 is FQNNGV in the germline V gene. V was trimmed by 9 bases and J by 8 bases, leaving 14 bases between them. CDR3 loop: CASQQLGYTIYF. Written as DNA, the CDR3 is TGTGCCAGTCAGCAGCTGGGATACACCATATATTTT.

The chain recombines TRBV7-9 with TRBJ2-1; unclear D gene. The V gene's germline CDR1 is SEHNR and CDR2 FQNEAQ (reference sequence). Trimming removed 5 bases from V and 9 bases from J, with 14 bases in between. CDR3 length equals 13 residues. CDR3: CASSRVEKGEQFF. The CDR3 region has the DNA TGTGCCAGCAGCAGAGTCGAGAAAGGTGAGCAGTTCTTC.

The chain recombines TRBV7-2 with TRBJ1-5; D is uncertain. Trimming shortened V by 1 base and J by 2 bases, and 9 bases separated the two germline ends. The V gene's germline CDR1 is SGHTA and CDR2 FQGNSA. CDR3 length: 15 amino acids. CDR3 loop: CASSLDAQRNQPQHF. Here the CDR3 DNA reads TGTGCCAGCAGCTTAGACGCTCAGCGCAATCAGCCCCAGCATTTT. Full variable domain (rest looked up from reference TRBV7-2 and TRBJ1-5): GAGVSQSPSNKVTEKGKDVELRCDPISGHTALYWYRQSLGQGLEFLIYFQGNSAPDKSGLPSDRFSAERTGGSVSTLTIQRTQQEDSAVYLCASSLDAQRNQPQHFGDGTRLSIL.

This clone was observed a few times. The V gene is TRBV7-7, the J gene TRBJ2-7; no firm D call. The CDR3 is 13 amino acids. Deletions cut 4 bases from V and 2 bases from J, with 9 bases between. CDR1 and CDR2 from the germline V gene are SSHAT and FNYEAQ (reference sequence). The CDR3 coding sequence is TGTGCCAGCAGCTCAGGCCCCCCCTACGAGCAGTACGTC. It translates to CASSSGPPYEQYV.

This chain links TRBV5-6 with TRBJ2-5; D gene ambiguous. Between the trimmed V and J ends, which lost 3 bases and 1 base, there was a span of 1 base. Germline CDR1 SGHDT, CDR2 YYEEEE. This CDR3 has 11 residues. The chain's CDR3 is CASSSQETQYF. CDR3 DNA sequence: TGTGCCAGCAGCTCCCAAGAGACCCAGTACTTC.

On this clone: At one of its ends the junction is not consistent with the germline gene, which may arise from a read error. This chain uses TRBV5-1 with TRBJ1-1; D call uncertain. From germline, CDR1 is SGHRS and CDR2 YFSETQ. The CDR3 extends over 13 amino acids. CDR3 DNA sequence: TGCGCCAGCAGCTTGGCCCAGAACACTGTAGCTTTCTTT. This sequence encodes CASSLAQNTVAFF.

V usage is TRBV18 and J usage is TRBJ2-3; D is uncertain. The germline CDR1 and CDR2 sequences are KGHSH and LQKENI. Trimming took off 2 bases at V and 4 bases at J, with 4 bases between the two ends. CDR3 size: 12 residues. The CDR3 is CASSPGADTQYF. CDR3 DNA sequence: TGTGCCAGCTCACCAGGGGCAGATACGCAGTATTTT.

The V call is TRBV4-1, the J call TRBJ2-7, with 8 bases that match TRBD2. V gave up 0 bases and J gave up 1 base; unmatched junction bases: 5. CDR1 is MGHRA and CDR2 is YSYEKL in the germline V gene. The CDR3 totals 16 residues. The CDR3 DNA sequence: TGCGCCAGCAGCCAAGATAGCGGGACATCTTCCTACGAGCAGTACGTC. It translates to CASSQDSGTSSYEQYV.

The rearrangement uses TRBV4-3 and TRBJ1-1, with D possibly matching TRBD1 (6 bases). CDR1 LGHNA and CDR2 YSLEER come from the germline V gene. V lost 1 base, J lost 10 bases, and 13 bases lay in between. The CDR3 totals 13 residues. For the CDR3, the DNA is TGCGCCAGCAGCCAAGGTGTGCAGGGGACAGCTTTCTTT. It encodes CASSQGVQGTAFF.

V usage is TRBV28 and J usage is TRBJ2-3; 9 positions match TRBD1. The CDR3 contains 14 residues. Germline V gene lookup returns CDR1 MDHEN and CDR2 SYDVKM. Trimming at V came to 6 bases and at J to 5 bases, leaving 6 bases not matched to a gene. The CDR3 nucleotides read TGTGCCAGCAGCCAGGACAGGGGTGTAGATACGCAGTATTTT. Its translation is CASSQDRGVDTQYF.

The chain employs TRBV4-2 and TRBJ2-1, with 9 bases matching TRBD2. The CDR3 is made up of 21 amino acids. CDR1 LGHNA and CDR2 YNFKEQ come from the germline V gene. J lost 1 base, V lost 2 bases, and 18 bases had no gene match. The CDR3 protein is CASSQPTTWRAGGPSYNEQFF. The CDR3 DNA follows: TGTGCCAGCAGCCAACCCACCACTTGGCGAGCGGGGGGCCCGTCCTACAATGAGCAGTTCTTC.

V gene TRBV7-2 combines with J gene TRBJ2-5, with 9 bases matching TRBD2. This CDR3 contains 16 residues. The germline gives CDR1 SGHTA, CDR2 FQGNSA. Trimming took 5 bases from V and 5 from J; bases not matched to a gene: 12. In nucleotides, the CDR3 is TGTGCCAGCAGCCTAGTGGCAGCGGGGGGAGCGGAGACCCAGTACTTC. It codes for CASSLVAAGGAETQYF.

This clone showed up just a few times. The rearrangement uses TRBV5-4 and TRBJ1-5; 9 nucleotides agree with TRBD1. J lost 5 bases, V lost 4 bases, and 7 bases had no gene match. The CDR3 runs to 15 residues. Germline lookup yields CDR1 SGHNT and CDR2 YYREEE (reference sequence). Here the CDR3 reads CASSVGQGSDQPQHF. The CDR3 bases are TGTGCCAGCAGCGTAGGACAGGGGTCCGATCAGCCCCAGCATTTT.

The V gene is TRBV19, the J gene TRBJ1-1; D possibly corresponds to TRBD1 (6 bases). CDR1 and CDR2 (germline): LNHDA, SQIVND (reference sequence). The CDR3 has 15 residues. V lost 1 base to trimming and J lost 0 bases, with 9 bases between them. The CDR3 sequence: CASSIVTGLNTEAFF. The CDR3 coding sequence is TGTGCCAGTAGTATAGTCACAGGGTTGAACACTGAAGCTTTCTTT.

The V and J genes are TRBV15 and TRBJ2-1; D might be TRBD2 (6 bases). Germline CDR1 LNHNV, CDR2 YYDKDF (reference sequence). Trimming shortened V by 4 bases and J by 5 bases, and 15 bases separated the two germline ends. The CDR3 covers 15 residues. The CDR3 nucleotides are TGTGCCACCAGCATGGGCGCTAGCGCCCACAATGAGCAGTTCTTC. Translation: CATSMGASAHNEQFF.

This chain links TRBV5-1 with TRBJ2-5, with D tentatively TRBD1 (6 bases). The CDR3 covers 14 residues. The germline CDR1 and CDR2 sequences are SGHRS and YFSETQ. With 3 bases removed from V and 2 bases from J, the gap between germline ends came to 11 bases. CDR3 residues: CASSSLRGQETQYF. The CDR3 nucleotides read TGCGCCAGCAGCTCGCTTAGGGGGCAAGAGACCCAGTACTTC.

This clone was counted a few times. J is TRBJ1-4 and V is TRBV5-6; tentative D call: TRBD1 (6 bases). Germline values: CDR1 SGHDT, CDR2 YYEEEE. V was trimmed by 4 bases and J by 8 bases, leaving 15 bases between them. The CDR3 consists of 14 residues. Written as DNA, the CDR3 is TGTGCCAGCAGCCTACAGGCCCAGGGGGAAAAACTGTTTTTT. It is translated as CASSLQAQGEKLFF. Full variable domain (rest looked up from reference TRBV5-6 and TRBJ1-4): DAGVTQSPTHLIKTRGQQVTLRCSPKSGHDTVSWYQQALGQGPQFIFQYYEEEERQRGNFPDRFSGHQFPNYSSELNVNALLLGDSALYLCASSLQAQGEKLFFGSGTQLSVL.

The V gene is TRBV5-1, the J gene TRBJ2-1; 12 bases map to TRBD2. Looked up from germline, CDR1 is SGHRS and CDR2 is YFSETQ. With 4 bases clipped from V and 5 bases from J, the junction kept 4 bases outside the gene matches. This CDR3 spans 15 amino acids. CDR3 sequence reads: CASSLTSGGNNEQFF. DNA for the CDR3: TGCGCCAGCAGCCTCACTAGCGGGGGGAACAATGAGCAGTTCTTC.

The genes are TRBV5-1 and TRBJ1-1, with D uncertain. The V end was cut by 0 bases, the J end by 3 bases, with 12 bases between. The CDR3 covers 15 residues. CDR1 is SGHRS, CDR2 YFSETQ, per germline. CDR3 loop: CASSLGWSQDTEAFF. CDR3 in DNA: TGCGCCAGCAGCTTGGGTTGGTCGCAAGACACTGAAGCTTTCTTT.

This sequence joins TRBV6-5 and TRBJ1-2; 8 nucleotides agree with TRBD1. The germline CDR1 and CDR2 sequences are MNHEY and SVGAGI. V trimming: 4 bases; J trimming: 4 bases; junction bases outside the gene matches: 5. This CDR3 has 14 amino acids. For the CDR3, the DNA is TGTGCCAGCAGTTCTCCGACAGGGGTCTATGGCTACACCTTC. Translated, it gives CASSSPTGVYGYTF.

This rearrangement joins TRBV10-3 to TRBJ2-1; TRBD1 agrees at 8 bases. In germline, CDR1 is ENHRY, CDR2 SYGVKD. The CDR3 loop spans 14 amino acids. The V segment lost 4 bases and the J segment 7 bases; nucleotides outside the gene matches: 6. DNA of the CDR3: TGTGCCATCAGTGCCGGGACAGGAAAGAATGAGCAGTTCTTC. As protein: CAISAGTGKNEQFF.

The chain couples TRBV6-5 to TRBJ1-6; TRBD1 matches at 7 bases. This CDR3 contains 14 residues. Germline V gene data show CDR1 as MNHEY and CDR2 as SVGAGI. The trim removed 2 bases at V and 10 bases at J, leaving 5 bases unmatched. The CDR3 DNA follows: TGTGCCAGCAGTTACACAGGGGTAGGGTCACCCCTCCACTTT. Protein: CASSYTGVGSPLHF.

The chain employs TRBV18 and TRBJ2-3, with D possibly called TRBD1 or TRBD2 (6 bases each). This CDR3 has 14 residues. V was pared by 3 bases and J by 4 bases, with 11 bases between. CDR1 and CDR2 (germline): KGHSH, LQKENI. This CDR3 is CASSPAGGSDTQYF. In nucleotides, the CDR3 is TGTGCCAGCTCACCTGCCGGGGGCTCAGATACGCAGTATTTT.

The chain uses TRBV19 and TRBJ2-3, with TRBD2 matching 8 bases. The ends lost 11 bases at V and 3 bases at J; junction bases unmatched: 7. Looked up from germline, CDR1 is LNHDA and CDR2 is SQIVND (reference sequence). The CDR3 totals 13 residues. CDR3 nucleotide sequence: TGTGCCTCCCGGGGGGGCGGGACAGATACGCAGTATTTT. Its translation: CASRGGGTDTQYF.

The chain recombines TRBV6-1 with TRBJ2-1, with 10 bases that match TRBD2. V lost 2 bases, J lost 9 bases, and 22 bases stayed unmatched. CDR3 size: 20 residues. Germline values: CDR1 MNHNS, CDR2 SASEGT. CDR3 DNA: TGTGCCAGCAGTGAAATCCTATCCTCCCAGCGGGGGGGCCGGGGCCTTGAGCAGTTCTTC. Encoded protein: CASSEILSSQRGGRGLEQFF.